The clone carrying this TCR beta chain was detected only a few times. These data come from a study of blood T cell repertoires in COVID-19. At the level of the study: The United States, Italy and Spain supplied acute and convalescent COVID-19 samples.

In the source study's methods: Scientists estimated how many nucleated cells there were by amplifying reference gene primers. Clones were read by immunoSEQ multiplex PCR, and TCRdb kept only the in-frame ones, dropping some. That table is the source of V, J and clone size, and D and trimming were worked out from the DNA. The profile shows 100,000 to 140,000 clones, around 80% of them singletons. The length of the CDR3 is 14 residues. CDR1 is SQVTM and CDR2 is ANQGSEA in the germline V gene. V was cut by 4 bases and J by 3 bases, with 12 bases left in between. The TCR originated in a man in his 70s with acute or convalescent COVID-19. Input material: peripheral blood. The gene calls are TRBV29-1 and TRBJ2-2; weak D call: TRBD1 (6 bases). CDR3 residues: CSVGVGADTGELFF. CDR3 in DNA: TGCAGCGTTGGGGTGGGGGCGGACACCGGGGAGCTGTTTTTT.